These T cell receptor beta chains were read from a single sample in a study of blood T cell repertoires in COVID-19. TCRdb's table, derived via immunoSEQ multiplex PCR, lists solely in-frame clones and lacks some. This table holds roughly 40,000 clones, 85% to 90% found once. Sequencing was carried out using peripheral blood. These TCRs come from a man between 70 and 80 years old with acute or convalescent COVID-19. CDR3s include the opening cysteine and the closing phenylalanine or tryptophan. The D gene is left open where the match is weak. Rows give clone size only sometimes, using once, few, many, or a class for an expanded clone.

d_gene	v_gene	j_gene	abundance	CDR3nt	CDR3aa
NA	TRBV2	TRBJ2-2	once	TGTGCCAGCAGTGGGGAGTCCACCGGGGAGCTGTTTTTT	CASSGESTGELFF
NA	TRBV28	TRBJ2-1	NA	TGTGCCAGCAGTTTGGCAGAAAAATACAATGAGCAGTTCTTC	CASSLAEKYNEQFF
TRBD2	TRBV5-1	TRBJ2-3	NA	TGCGCCAGCTACTGGACTAGCGGGACCACAGATACGCAGTATTTT	CASYWTSGTTDTQYF
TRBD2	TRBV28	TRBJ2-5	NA	TGTGCCAGCAGTTTTCCGGGACTAGCGGGTGAAGAGACCCAGTACTTC	CASSFPGLAGEETQYF
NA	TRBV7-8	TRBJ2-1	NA	TGTGCCAGCAGCTTGAACCAGCGTTCTAACAATGAGCAGTTCTTC	CASSLNQRSNNEQFF
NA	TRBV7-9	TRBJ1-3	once	TGTGCCAGCAGCTTAGCACAGGGTGGAAACACCATATATTTT	CASSLAQGGNTIYF
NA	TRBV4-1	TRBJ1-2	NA	TGCGCCAGCAGCCAAGCAGGCAACAACTACTATGGCTACACCTTC	CASSQAGNNYYGYTF
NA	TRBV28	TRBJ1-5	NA	TGTGCCAGCAGCATCCAGGGGTATCAGCCCCAGCATTTT	CASSIQGYQPQHF
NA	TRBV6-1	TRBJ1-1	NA	TGTGCCAGCAGTTTACAGGATACAGGCACTGAAGCTTTCTTT	CASSLQDTGTEAFF
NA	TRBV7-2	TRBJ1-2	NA	TGTGCCAGCAGCACTAGGGTTGCGACTTCGGGATCCTATGGCTACACCTTC	CASSTRVATSGSYGYTF
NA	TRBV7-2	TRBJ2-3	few	TGTGCCAGCAGCTTAGGCGGGTGGACAGCCACAGATACGCAGTATTTT	CASSLGGWTATDTQYF
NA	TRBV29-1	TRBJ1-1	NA	TGCAGCGTTCAGGACGGGAGGAACACTGAAGCTTTCTTT	CSVQDGRNTEAFF
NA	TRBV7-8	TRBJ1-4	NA	TGTGCCAGCAGCCCAGGCGACAGGCGGGCGGAAAAACTGTTTTTT	CASSPGDRRAEKLFF
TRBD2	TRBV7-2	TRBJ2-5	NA	TGTGCCAGCAGCGGCCGACTAGCGGGCGGAGAGACCCAGTACTTC	CASSGRLAGGETQYF
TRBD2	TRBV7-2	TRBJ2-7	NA	TGTGCCAGCACCCCTTACCCCCCTCGACTAGCGGGGGGACCTTTCGAGCAGTACTTC	CASTPYPPRLAGGPFEQYF
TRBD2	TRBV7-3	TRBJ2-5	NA	TGTGCCAGCAGCTTAGGGACTAGCGGGAGGGCCATGGAGACCCAGTACTTC	CASSLGTSGRAMETQYF
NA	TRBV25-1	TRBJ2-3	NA	TGTGCCAGCAGATGGACTAGCACAGATACGCAGTATTTT	CASRWTSTDTQYF
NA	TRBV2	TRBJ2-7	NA	TGTGCCAGCAGCGACCAACCCCCCGGCAGGGGATACTCCTACGAGCAGTACTTC	CASSDQPPGRGYSYEQYF
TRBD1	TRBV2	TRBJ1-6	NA	TGTGCCAGCAGGAACCAGGGGGCCGGCAATTCACCCCTCCACTTT	CASRNQGAGNSPLHF
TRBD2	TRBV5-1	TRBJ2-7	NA	TGCGCCAGCAGCGATTGGGGCGGGAGCGGCTACGAGCAGTACTTC	CASSDWGGSGYEQYF
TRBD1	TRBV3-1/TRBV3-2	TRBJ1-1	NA	TGTGCCAGCAGCCGTGATGGGCGACAGGGTGCTTTCTTT	CASSRDGRQGAFF
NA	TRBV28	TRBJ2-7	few	TGTGCCAGCACCCTAGGGAGTTCCGAGCAGTACTTC	CASTLGSSEQYF
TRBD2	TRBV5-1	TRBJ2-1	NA	TGCGCCAGCACCGTTCTAGCGGGAGTTGACAATGAGCAGTTCTTC	CASTVLAGVDNEQFF
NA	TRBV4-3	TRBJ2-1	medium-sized	TGCGCCAGCAGCCAAGATGGGGCGGTGAACAATGAGCAGTTCTTC	CASSQDGAVNNEQFF